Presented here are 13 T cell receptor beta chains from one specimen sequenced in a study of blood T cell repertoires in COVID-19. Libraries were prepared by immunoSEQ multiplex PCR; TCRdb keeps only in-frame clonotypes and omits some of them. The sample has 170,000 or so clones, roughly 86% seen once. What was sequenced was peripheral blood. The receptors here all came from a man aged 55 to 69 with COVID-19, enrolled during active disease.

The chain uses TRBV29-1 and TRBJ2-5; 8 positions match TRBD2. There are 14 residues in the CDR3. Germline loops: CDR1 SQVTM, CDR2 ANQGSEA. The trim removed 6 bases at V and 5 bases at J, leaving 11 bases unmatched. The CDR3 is CSVGGERGQETQYF. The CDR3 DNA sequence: TGCAGCGTGGGAGGCGAGCGGGGGCAGGAGACCCAGTACTTC.

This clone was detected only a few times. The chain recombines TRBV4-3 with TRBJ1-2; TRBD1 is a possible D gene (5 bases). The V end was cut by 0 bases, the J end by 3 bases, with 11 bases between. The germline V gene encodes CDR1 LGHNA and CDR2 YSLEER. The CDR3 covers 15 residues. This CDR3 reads CASSQDRGDYYGYTF. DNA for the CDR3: TGCGCCAGCAGCCAAGATCGGGGGGACTACTATGGCTACACCTTC.

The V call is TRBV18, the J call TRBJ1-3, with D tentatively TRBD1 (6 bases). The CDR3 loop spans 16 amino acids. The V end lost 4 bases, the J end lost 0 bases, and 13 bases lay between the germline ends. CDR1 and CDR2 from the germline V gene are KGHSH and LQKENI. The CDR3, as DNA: TGTGCCAGCTCACTCAAAACAGGGCACTCTGGAAACACCATATATTTT. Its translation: CASSLKTGHSGNTIYF.

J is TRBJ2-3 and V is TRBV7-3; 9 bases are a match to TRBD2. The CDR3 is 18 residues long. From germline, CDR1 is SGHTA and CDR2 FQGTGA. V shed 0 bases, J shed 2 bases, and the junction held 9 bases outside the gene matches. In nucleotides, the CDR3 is TGTGCCAGCAGCTTAACCTCGGTTCTAGCGGGGAACACAGATACGCAGTATTTT. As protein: CASSLTSVLAGNTDTQYF.

In DNA form, the CDR3 reads TGTGCCAGCAGCTTAACGGTACTAGCGGGAGGGTGGAATGAGCAGTTCTTC. Translating gives CASSLTVLAGGWNEQFF. The chain has TRBV7-3 and TRBJ2-1, with 13 bases identical to TRBD2. J was trimmed by 7 bases and V by 0 bases; bases with no gene match: 6. The CDR3 length is 17 residues. Germline lookup yields CDR1 SGHTA and CDR2 FQGTGA.

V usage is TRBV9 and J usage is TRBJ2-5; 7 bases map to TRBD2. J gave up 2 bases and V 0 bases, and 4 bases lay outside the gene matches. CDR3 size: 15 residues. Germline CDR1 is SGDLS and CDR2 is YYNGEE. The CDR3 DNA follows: TGTGCCAGCAGCGTAGTAGCGGGCTCACAAGAGACCCAGTACTTC. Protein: CASSVVAGSQETQYF.

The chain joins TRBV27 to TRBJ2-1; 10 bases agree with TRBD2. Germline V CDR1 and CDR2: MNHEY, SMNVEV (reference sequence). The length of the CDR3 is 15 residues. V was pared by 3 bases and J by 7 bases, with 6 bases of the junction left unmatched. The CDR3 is CASSFLASGGNEQFF. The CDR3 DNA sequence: TGTGCCAGCAGTTTCTTGGCTAGCGGGGGTAATGAGCAGTTCTTC.

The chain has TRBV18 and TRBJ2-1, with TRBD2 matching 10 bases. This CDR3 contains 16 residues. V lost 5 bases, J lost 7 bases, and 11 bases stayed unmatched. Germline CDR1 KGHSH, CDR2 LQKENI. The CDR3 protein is CASSTPGTLAGNEQFF. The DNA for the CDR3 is TGTGCCAGCTCAACCCCCGGGACACTAGCGGGGAATGAGCAGTTCTTC.

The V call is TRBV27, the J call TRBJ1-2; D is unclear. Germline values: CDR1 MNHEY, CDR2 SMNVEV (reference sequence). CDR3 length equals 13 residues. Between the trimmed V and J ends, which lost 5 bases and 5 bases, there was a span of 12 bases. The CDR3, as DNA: TGTGCCAGCAGTCTCCTGAGAGGATATGGCTACACCTTC. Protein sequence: CASSLLRGYGYTF.

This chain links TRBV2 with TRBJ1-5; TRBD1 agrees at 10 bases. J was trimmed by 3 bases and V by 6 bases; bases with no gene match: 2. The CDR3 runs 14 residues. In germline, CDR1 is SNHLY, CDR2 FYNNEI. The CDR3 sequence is CASRGQGNNQPQHF. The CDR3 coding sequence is TGTGCCAGCAGGGGACAGGGGAACAATCAGCCCCAGCATTTT.

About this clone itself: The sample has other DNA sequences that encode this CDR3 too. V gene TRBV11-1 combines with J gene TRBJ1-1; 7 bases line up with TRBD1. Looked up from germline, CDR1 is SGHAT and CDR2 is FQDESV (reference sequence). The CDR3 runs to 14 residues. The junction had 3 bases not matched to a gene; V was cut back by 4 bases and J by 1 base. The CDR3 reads CASSSQGKNTEAFF. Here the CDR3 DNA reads TGTGCCAGCAGCTCACAGGGGAAGAACACTGAAGCTTTCTTT.

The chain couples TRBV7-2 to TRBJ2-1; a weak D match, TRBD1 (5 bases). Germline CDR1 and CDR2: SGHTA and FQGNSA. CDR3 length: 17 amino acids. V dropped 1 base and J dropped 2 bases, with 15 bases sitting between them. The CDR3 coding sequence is TGTGCCAGCAGCTTAGTGTTTTCCAGGGCTACCTACAATGAGCAGTTCTTC. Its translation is CASSLVFSRATYNEQFF. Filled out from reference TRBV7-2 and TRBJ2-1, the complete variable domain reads GAGVSQSPSNKVTEKGKDVELRCDPISGHTALYWYRQSLGQGLEFLIYFQGNSAPDKSGLPSDRFSAERTGGSVSTLTIQRTQQEDSAVYLCASSLVFSRATYNEQFFGPGTRLTVL.

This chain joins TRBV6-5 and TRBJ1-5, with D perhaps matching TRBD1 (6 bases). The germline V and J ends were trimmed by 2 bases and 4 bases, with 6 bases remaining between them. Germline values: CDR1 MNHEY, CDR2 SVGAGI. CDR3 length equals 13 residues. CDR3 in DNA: TGTGCCAGCAGTTACGACAGGAATCAGCCCCAGCATTTT. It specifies CASSYDRNQPQHF.